These T cell receptor beta chains were read from a single sample in a study of blood T cell repertoires in COVID-19. The assay was immunoSEQ multiplex PCR, and TCRdb's table has in-frame clones only and misses some. The sample has some 120,000 clones, over 85% seen once. The sample was peripheral blood. The origin of the receptors is a man aged 50-59 years with active COVID-19. The CDR3 runs from the conserved cysteine through the conserved F or W. Each record gives: D gene, clone size, V gene, CDR3 protein. The D gene is left open where the match is weak. The listing skips clone size in some rows; elsewhere it reads once, few, many or a size class.

>TRBD1|.|TRBV25-1
CASRQGASDTQYF
>TRBD1|.|TRBV19
CASTGTGVDNEQFF
>.|.|TRBV20-1
CSASQGSGIGSNYGYTF
>.|.|TRBV10-1
CASMRGYTF
>.|.|TRBV11-2
CASSLEPGPRPQHF
>.|.|TRBV5-8
CASSLSGSYNEQFF
>TRBD1|.|TRBV6-5
CASRDRMNEQFF
>.|.|TRBV20-1
CSASQDSPTKQYF
>TRBD1|.|TRBV13
CASSPWTGANTGELFF
>TRBD2|.|TRBV5-8
CASSKAGATYNEQFF
>.|.|TRBV18
CASSPLGSEGTDTQYF
>TRBD1|.|TRBV9
CASSVAGQGVTGNTIYF
>.|few|TRBV9
CASSVDGSNQPQHF
>.|once|TRBV10-1
CASSESGAGVVSYNEQFF
>TRBD1|.|TRBV14
CASSFQRQGANTGELFF
>.|.|TRBV6-6
CASREDPQPQHF
>.|.|TRBV5-6
CASSLGQTEAFF
>.|.|TRBV5-4
CASSGQPGITYEQYF
>.|.|TRBV6-5
CASSRPQGNAEQYF
>TRBD1|.|TRBV9
CASSVGGWGTGNTGELFF
>.|.|TRBV9
CASSVGPEGNYGYTF
>.|.|TRBV2
CASSSGPSQETQYF
>.|once|TRBV4-2
CASSQDMGFGNTIYF
>.|.|TRBV18
CASSPGAGRLDEQYF
>.|.|TRBV7-2
CASSYNRANTGELFF
>.|.|TRBV5-4
CASSLWARRAGELFF
>TRBD1|.|TRBV9
CASSVGTGVRFTEAFF
>.|once|TRBV7-3
CASSLSGDNEQFF
>TRBD1|.|TRBV7-7
CASSTHPGQGSETQYF
>TRBD1|.|TRBV30
CAWSVWTGGENEQFF
>TRBD1|.|TRBV18
CASSPGQQEETQYF
>TRBD1|.|TRBV7-2
CASSSRTGFGGYTF
>.|once|TRBV9
CASSVGPLGEGTGELFF
>TRBD1|many|TRBV10-3
CAIRFGQGWNSPLHF
>TRBD2|.|TRBV19
CASSSGTSGSDRYF
>TRBD2|.|TRBV6-6
CASSQTSGGSGNEQFF
>TRBD2|.|TRBV5-1
CASSARELGTDTQYF
>TRBD1|.|TRBV19
CASARTGRHSPLHF
>TRBD1|.|TRBV6-5
CASSLDRSSYNEQFF
>TRBD1|few|TRBV11-3
CASSMGQGQTQYF
>.|.|TRBV9
CASSVAWGRGDTQYF
>TRBD1|.|TRBV5-1
CASSLSNSGTGINYGYTF
>TRBD1|.|TRBV3-1/TRBV3-2
CASSPTGTGSIGYTF
>.|.|TRBV23-1
CASSQPCITWGFQPQHF
>.|.|TRBV19
CASSASQGANSPLHF
>.|.|TRBV12-3/TRBV12-4
CASSLSGLTEAFF
>.|.|TRBV7-2
CASSLSSGAYTGELFF
>.|.|TRBV2
CASRLQGISTDTQYF
>TRBD2|few|TRBV25-1
CASSKAGGSEQFF
>TRBD2|.|TRBV24-1
CATSDPRAGGFTDTQYF
>.|.|TRBV7-9
CASSRLEEGYGYTF
>TRBD1|.|TRBV6-5
CASSPGQGNEQFF
>TRBD1|once|TRBV7-2
CASSRTGEIARDYTF